Listed below are T cell receptor beta chains from one sample, sequenced in a study of blood T cell repertoires in COVID-19. Using immunoSEQ multiplex PCR, the repertoire was profiled, and TCRdb retains in-frame clones only, with some absent. The data show over 250,000 clones, with about 90% seen just once and roughly 1.8% held by the top ten. The sample taken for sequencing was PBMCs or T cells enriched from blood (not recorded which). These receptors all come from a woman aged 55-70 years who had recovered from COVID-19. The CDR3 runs from the conserved cysteine through the conserved F or W. The D gene is left open where the match is weak. Part of the rows lack a size; the others show once, few, many or a class for expanded clones.

V gene	D gene	J gene	clone size	CDR3 protein	CDR3 DNA
TRBV5-1	NA	TRBJ2-7	NA	CASGKEATVGGEQYF	TGCGCCAGCGGGAAAGAGGCGACAGTGGGCGGCGAGCAGTACTTC
TRBV10-3	TRBD2	TRBJ2-7	NA	CAISTQGILAGSSYEQYF	TGTGCCATCAGTACACAGGGTATCCTAGCGGGCAGCTCCTACGAGCAGTACTTC
TRBV12-5	TRBD2	TRBJ2-2	few	CASGNQAGVRPGELFF	TGTGCTAGTGGTAACCAAGCGGGAGTTAGGCCCGGGGAGCTGTTTTTT
TRBV7-9	TRBD1	TRBJ1-3	NA	CASSFGQGGNTIYF	TGTGCCAGCAGCTTCGGACAGGGCGGAAACACCATATATTTT
TRBV29-1	TRBD1	TRBJ2-7	NA	CSVGTGSVYEQYF	TGCAGCGTCGGGACAGGATCTGTTTACGAGCAGTACTTC
TRBV12-3/TRBV12-4	NA	TRBJ1-2	NA	CACEGIYGYTF	TGTGCCTGCGAGGGAATCTATGGCTACACCTTC
TRBV29-1	NA	TRBJ1-2	once	CSVEDYREGYGYTF	TGCAGCGTTGAAGATTACAGGGAAGGCTATGGCTACACCTTC
TRBV28	NA	TRBJ2-1	NA	CASGPVRERRSNEQFF	TGTGCCAGCGGTCCGGTGAGGGAGAGGAGATCAAATGAGCAGTTCTTC
TRBV6-6	TRBD2	TRBJ2-3	NA	CASSLPGGSGTDTQYF	TGTGCCAGCAGCCTTCCGGGGGGTAGCGGAACAGATACGCAGTATTTT
TRBV29-1	TRBD1	TRBJ1-1	NA	CSVPSGTGALGTEAFF	TGCAGCGTTCCCTCTGGGACAGGGGCCTTGGGCACTGAAGCTTTCTTT
TRBV5-6	TRBD1	TRBJ2-7	NA	CASSLGTGTEQYF	TGTGCCAGCAGCTTGGGGACAGGAACCGAGCAGTACTTC
TRBV5-1	TRBD1	TRBJ2-5	NA	CASSAAGTGEETQYF	TGCGCCAGCAGCGCGGCCGGGACAGGAGAAGAGACCCAGTACTTC
TRBV7-2	NA	TRBJ1-2	once	CASSLGPGYTF	TGTGCCAGCAGCTTGGGCCCCGGCTACACCTTC
TRBV28	TRBD2	TRBJ2-3	NA	CASSPTSGRAIMTDTQYF	TGTGCCAGCAGTCCTACTAGCGGGAGGGCCATAATGACAGATACGCAGTATTTT
TRBV12-5	TRBD1	TRBJ2-1	NA	CASGLVLRGSYNEQFF	TGTGCTAGTGGTTTGGTACTCAGGGGGTCCTACAATGAGCAGTTCTTC
TRBV7-8	NA	TRBJ2-1	NA	CASSSKNWVAENNEQFF	TGTGCCAGCAGCTCGAAAAATTGGGTAGCGGAAAACAATGAGCAGTTCTTC
TRBV11-3	TRBD1	TRBJ1-1	once	CASSSTTGGLAEAFF	TGTGCCAGCAGCTCAACGACAGGGGGCTTGGCTGAAGCTTTCTTT
TRBV28	NA	TRBJ1-5	once	CASSLWRGQDSNQPQHF	TGTGCCAGCAGTTTATGGCGAGGGCAGGACAGCAATCAGCCCCAGCATTTT
TRBV28	NA	TRBJ1-2	NA	CASSTPRQGSYGYTF	TGTGCCAGCTCTACCCCCCGGCAGGGGTCCTATGGCTACACCTTC
TRBV30	NA	TRBJ1-1	NA	CAWFIYPDTEAFF	TGTGCCTGGTTTATCTATCCCGACACTGAAGCTTTCTTT
TRBV25-1	NA	TRBJ1-6	NA	CASSRASGQINSPLHF	TGTGCCAGCAGTCGTGCTTCAGGACAGATTAATTCACCCCTCCACTTT
TRBV2	NA	TRBJ1-1	NA	CASSLQGQHTEAFF	TGTGCCAGCAGTCTACAGGGCCAGCACACTGAAGCTTTCTTT
TRBV2	TRBD1	TRBJ1-6	NA	CASSYGDRDNSPLHF	TGTGCCAGCAGTTACGGGGACAGAGATAATTCACCCCTCCACTTT
TRBV2	NA	TRBJ1-5	NA	CASSSSMGRQPQHF	TGTGCCAGCAGTTCTTCTATGGGGCGGCAGCCCCAGCATTTT
TRBV10-1	NA	TRBJ2-5	NA	CASPCAGETQYF	TGCGCCAGCCCCTGTGCCGGTGAGACCCAGTACTTC
TRBV4-2	TRBD2	TRBJ2-3	NA	CASSQELSGGVADTQYF	TGTGCCAGCAGCCAAGAATTAAGCGGGGGGGTCGCAGATACGCAGTATTTT
TRBV18	TRBD1	TRBJ2-7	NA	CASSPPRTGSYEQYF	TGTGCCAGCTCACCACCGAGGACAGGGTCCTACGAGCAGTACTTC
TRBV2	TRBD1	TRBJ1-5	once	CASSSQGERGQPQHF	TGTGCCAGCAGTTCACAGGGGGAGCGTGGACAGCCCCAGCATTTT
TRBV2	NA	TRBJ1-2	NA	CASSAEDRRGALVYGYTF	TGTGCCAGCAGTGCCGAAGACCGACGGGGGGCTCTCGTCTATGGCTACACCTTC
TRBV12-3/TRBV12-4	NA	TRBJ2-5	few	CASSWGRWATQYF	TGTGCCAGCAGTTGGGGGCGGTGGGCGACCCAGTACTTC
TRBV18	TRBD1	TRBJ1-1	NA	CASSPPIGTGAGSTEAFF	TGTGCCAGCTCACCTCCAATCGGGACAGGGGCGGGGAGCACTGAAGCTTTCTTT
TRBV18	NA	TRBJ1-4	few	CASAGSNEKLFF	TGTGCCAGCGCGGGATCGAATGAAAAACTGTTTTTT
TRBV3-1/TRBV3-2	NA	TRBJ2-7	few	CASSLSAIDYEQYF	TGTGCCAGCAGCCTGAGTGCTATCGACTACGAGCAGTACTTC
TRBV11-2	NA	TRBJ2-1	NA	CASSSQGLYNEQFF	TGTGCCAGCAGCTCTCAGGGCCTCTACAATGAGCAGTTCTTC
TRBV6-1	NA	TRBJ1-2	NA	CASSEENNGVVLYGYTF	TGTGCCAGCAGTGAGGAGAACAACGGGGTAGTCCTCTATGGCTACACCTTC
TRBV30	TRBD1	TRBJ2-1	NA	CAWRGGYSANEQFF	TGTGCCTGGAGAGGGGGCTACAGTGCCAATGAGCAGTTCTTC
TRBV5-1	NA	TRBJ1-2	NA	CASRFPEGNYGYTF	TGCGCCAGCAGATTTCCAGAGGGAAACTATGGCTACACCTTC
TRBV28	NA	TRBJ1-5	NA	CAIQRGSVQPQHF	TGTGCCATCCAGAGGGGGTCGGTTCAGCCCCAGCATTTT
TRBV5-6	NA	TRBJ1-1	NA	CASSLVLNTEAFF	TGTGCCAGCAGCTTGGTCCTAAACACTGAAGCTTTCTTT
TRBV7-6	TRBD1	TRBJ1-5	NA	CASSLDTGAKGNQPQHF	TGTGCCAGCAGCTTAGATACAGGGGCTAAAGGCAATCAGCCCCAGCATTTT
TRBV6-2/TRBV6-3	NA	TRBJ1-1	once	CASSYRQGNTEAFF	TGTGCCAGCAGTTACCGGCAGGGAAACACTGAAGCTTTCTTT
TRBV5-1	TRBD1	TRBJ2-7	NA	CASSKQGSNYEQYF	TGCGCCAGCAGCAAACAGGGGAGTAACTACGAGCAGTACTTC
TRBV30	NA	TRBJ1-1	NA	CAWSVAEDTEAFF	TGTGCCTGGAGTGTAGCCGAGGACACTGAAGCTTTCTTT
TRBV28	TRBD2	TRBJ2-2	NA	CASVGGGEPNTGELFF	TGTGCCAGTGTTGGGGGGGGAGAACCTAACACCGGGGAGCTGTTTTTT
TRBV3-1/TRBV3-2	NA	TRBJ1-2	NA	CASSQGGGTTF	TGTGCCAGCAGCCAAGGAGGGGGAACGACCTTC
TRBV30	TRBD2	TRBJ2-1	NA	CAWSLGLAGNEQFF	TGTGCCTGGAGTTTGGGACTAGCGGGCAATGAGCAGTTCTTC
TRBV28	NA	TRBJ1-1	NA	CASSSTGSNTEAFF	TGTGCCAGCAGCTCGACAGGATCAAACACTGAAGCTTTCTTT
TRBV7-3	NA	TRBJ1-1	NA	CASRKTYREPAFF	TGTGCCAGCAGAAAAACTTACAGGGAGCCAGCTTTCTTT
TRBV11-3	NA	TRBJ2-5	NA	CASSHGGTEQETQYF	TGTGCCAGCAGTCATGGAGGGACAGAACAAGAGACCCAGTACTTC
TRBV4-1	TRBD2	TRBJ2-7	NA	CASSQAAGLREQYF	TGCGCCAGCAGCCAGGCAGCGGGACTTCGCGAGCAGTACTTC
TRBV30	TRBD1	TRBJ1-4	NA	CAWTDRGEKLFF	TGTGCCTGGACAGACAGGGGAGAAAAACTGTTTTTT
TRBV4-1	NA	TRBJ1-2	NA	CASSQFHRSSGYTF	TGCGCCAGCAGCCAATTCCACAGGTCGAGTGGCTACACCTTC
TRBV11-2	TRBD1	TRBJ2-2	NA	CASSLDQGDRELFF	TGTGCCAGCAGCTTAGATCAGGGGGACAGGGAGCTGTTTTTT
TRBV6-5	NA	TRBJ1-3	NA	CASSYSMGGSGNTIYF	TGTGCCAGCAGTTATTCGATGGGAGGGTCTGGAAACACCATATATTTT